A single sample gave rise to the 5 T cell receptor beta chains below, sequenced in a study of blood T cells in healthy people across ages. Through a sample-barcoded 5' primer and a J-beta primer mix, a second PCR was run for roughly 7 to 11 cycles. TCRdb ran MiXCR on the 5' RACE reads and lists one entry per CDR3 protein. The repertoire holds approximately 1.5 million distinct CDR3 sequences, approximately 32% seen once, with about 10% in the top ten. Material for sequencing was blood. These receptors were taken from a woman aged 30 to 39 in good health.

The chain is built from TRBV18 and TRBJ1-1; D is ambiguous. The germline V gene encodes CDR1 KGHSH and CDR2 LQKENI. V was cut by 3 bases and J by 8 bases, with 13 bases left in between. The CDR3 contains 13 residues. This chain's CDR3 is CASSPATVVEAFF. The CDR3 nucleotides read TGTGCCAGCTCACCCGCGACGGTGGTAGAAGCTTTCTTT.

There are a few counts of this clonotype. The chain combines TRBV5-6 with TRBJ2-4, with D unclear. The CDR3 is made up of 10 amino acids. Germline V gives CDR1 SGHDT, CDR2 YYEEEE. Deletions cut 7 bases from V and 8 bases from J, with 7 bases between. CDR3 region: CASDRHIQYF. CDR3 DNA: TGTGCCAGCGATAGGCACATTCAGTACTTC. Full variable domain (rest looked up from reference TRBV5-6 and TRBJ2-4): DAGVTQSPTHLIKTRGQQVTLRCSPKSGHDTVSWYQQALGQGPQFIFQYYEEEERQRGNFPDRFSGHQFPNYSSELNVNALLLGDSALYLCASDRHIQYFGAGTRLSVL.

This rearrangement joins TRBV2 to TRBJ2-4; 7 nucleotides agree with TRBD1. The end of the DNA is better explained by TRBJ2-7, so the J call may be wrong. The CDR3 extends over 13 amino acids. Germline-derived CDR1 and CDR2 are SNHLY and FYNNEI. The CDR3 DNA sequence: TGTGCCAGCAGAGGCCCAGGGGGTCACGAGCAGTACTTC. Encoded protein: CASRGPGGHEQYF.

This clonotype was seen repeatedly, ten times or more. This CDR3 is CASSLLYEQYF. DNA of the CDR3: TGTGCCAGCAGCCTACTATACGAGCAGTACTTC. V is TRBV12-3 or TRBV12-4 and J is TRBJ2-7; D call uncertain. V shed 6 bases and J shed 4 bases, with 7 bases lying between them. CDR3 length equals 11 residues.

The rearrangement joins TRBV12-3 or TRBV12-4 to TRBJ2-1; D ambiguous. Trimming pared 6 bases from V and 5 bases from J, leaving 11 bases between. The CDR3 runs to 13 residues. CDR3 residues: CASRSTGHNEQFF. The CDR3, as DNA: TGTGCCAGCAGGTCGACTGGACACAATGAGCAGTTCTTC.